A single count supports the clone carrying this T cell receptor (beta chain). V lost 5 bases and J lost 8; bases outside the gene matches: 5. Germline V lookup: CDR1 ENHRY, CDR2 SYGVKD. This CDR3 region has 12 residues. These data are taken from a study of T cell responses to AZD1222 COVID-19 vaccine. The method was immunoSEQ multiplex PCR; TCRdb's version includes in-frame clones alone and lacks a portion of them. The table records 50,000 or so clones, approximately 88% of them present only once. The clonotype was recovered from an adult in good health. The gene calls are TRBV10-3 and TRBJ1-2, with 7 bases matching TRBD1. Sequenced here: peripheral blood, sampled on day 0 of AZD1222 vaccination. The CDR3 here is CAISRQGHGYTF. For the CDR3, the DNA is TGTGCCATCAGTAGACAGGGTCACGGCTACACCTTC.